This T cell receptor beta chain was obtained from a study of T cell repertoires in aging, cancer and after chemotherapy. The template was genomic DNA from peripheral blood, not RNA. A mixed TRB-A/B primer pool amplified rearranged TRB by multiplex touch-down PCR. MiXCR, run by TCRdb on the multiplex PCR reads, gives a single entry per CDR3 protein. The sample lists about 13,000 distinct CDR3 sequences; 35% were seen once. This clonotype was counted only a few times. The CDR3 extends over 16 amino acids. Germline CDR1 reads SGHAT; CDR2 reads FQNNGV. The J segment lost 1 base and the V segment lost 5 bases, leaving 9 bases of the junction unmatched.

This sequence was found in a human donor in good health. The donor label of this sample is uncertain. Sequencing was done on a sample of blood. This chain links TRBV11-2 with TRBJ2-7; 9 bases are a match to TRBD1. The CDR3 bases are TGTGCCAGCAGCGGCTGGGACAGGGACCAGTCCTACGAGCAGTACTTC. Amino acid sequence: CASSGWDRDQSYEQYF.